Shown below are 17 T cell receptor beta chains from a single sample sequenced in a study of T cell clonality in common variable immunodeficiency. TCRdb's table, derived via immunoSEQ multiplex PCR, lists solely in-frame clones and lacks some. The specimen has tens of thousands of clones, none found just once. The sample consisted of peripheral blood mononuclear cells. All receptors come from a person aged 18 to 70 in good health.

This clone was detected many times. The CDR3 end is not reached by the read, which stops 3 residues before it; the germline J gene fills it in. The V gene is TRBV7-8, the J gene TRBJ2-1; the D gene is possibly TRBD2 (6 bases). The CDR3 length is 16 residues. Between the trimmed V and J ends, which lost 5 bases and 0 bases, there was a span of 14 bases. Germline V gene lookup returns CDR1 SGHVS and CDR2 FQNEAQ. CDR3 loop: CASSLRLGSSYNEQFF. The sequenced part of the CDR3 DNA is TGTGCCAGCAGCCTCAGACTAGGGAGCTCCTACAATGAG.

This clone was observed many times. The sequenced fragment ends 3 residues before the CDR3 boundary, so the rest is inferred from the germline J gene. The chain uses TRBV2 and TRBJ1-4, with 9 bases lining up with TRBD1. The V gene's germline CDR1 is SNHLY and CDR2 FYNNEI. CDR3 length: 16 residues. V was clipped by 5 bases and J by 0 bases; unmatched bases: 4. The chain's CDR3 is CASSQTGGATNEKLFF. The covered CDR3 bases are TGTGCCAGCAGTCAGACAGGGGGGGCAACTAATGAAAAA. Based on the CDR3 plus reference TRBV2 and TRBJ1-4, the full variable domain is EPEVTQTPSHQVTQMGQEVILRCVPISNHLYFYWYRQILGQKVEFLVSFYNNEISEKSEIFDDQFSVERPDGSNFTLKIRSTKLEDSAMYFCASSQTGGATNEKLFFGSGTQLSVL.

This clone was found many times. With the read ending 3 residues before the CDR3 end, the germline J gene is used to fill in that end. V is TRBV7-3 and J is TRBJ1-6; D remains ambiguous. The V gene's germline CDR1 is SGHTA and CDR2 FQGTGA. Trimming cost V 2 bases and J 11 bases, with 13 bases left between them. The CDR3 is made up of 14 amino acids. The DNA read from the CDR3 is TGTGCCAGCAGCTTAGGGCCACCCCCGGCACCC. Protein product: CASSLGPPPAP. The CDR3 in full is CASSLGPPPAPLHF.

This clone was counted ten times or more. The read comes to an end 3 residues before the CDR3 does, leaving the germline J gene to fill in the end. The chain uses TRBV20-1 and TRBJ2-7; 9 bases map to TRBD1. The CDR3 extends over 13 amino acids. The V gene end was trimmed by 5 bases and the J gene end by 0 bases; junction bases not matched to a gene: 2. Germline V gene lookup returns CDR1 DFQATT and CDR2 SNEGSKA (reference sequence). The covered CDR3 bases are TGCAGTGCTTGGACAGGGGACTCCTACGAG. Its translation: CSAWTGDSYE. The CDR3 in full is CSAWTGDSYEQYF.

The sequenced CDR3 bases are TGTGCCAGCAGCGACAGGCTCGGAGGGACTGAA. Translated, it gives CASSDRLGGTE. The CDR3 as a whole reads CASSDRLGGTEAFF. This chain connects TRBV25-1 to TRBJ1-1, with D possibly TRBD1 on 6 matching bases. The read ends 3 residues before the CDR3 terminus; that terminus is restored from the germline J gene. Germline-derived CDR1 and CDR2 are MGHDK and SYGVNS. This CDR3 comprises 14 residues. V gave up 6 bases and J gave up 5 bases, with 16 bases separating them.

This clone was picked up many times. The read terminates 3 residues ahead of where the CDR3 ends, so the germline J gene completes it. V is TRBV20-1 and J is TRBJ2-3; the D gene is possibly TRBD2 (7 bases). The CDR3 totals 14 residues. Trimming cost V 1 base and J 8 bases, with 16 bases left between them. Germline values: CDR1 DFQATT, CDR2 SNEGSKA (reference sequence). CDR3 sequence reads: CSARVGLGGVTQYF. The DNA read from the CDR3 is TGCAGTGCTAGAGTTGGACTAGGGGGGGTTACG.

The table lists this clone with many counts. The read terminates 3 residues ahead of where the CDR3 ends, so the germline J gene completes it. The chain joins TRBV28 to TRBJ1-1; 7 bases are shared with TRBD1. Germline V CDR1 and CDR2: MDHEN, SYDVKM. V trimming: 6 bases; J trimming: 1 base; junction bases outside the gene matches: 8. The CDR3 loop spans 15 amino acids. This CDR3 reads CASRGAGQQNTEAFF. CDR3 DNA (partial): TGTGCCAGCAGAGGTGCGGGACAGCAGAACACTGAA.

This clone came up many times. The read halts 3 residues ahead of the CDR3 end, with the missing end drawn from the germline J gene. V gene TRBV13 combines with J gene TRBJ2-7; 8 bases are shared with TRBD2. Per the germline V gene, CDR1 is PRHDT and CDR2 is FYEKMQ (reference sequence). The CDR3 sequence is 16 residues long. With V trimmed by 5 bases and J by 0 bases, 9 bases remained unmatched. The CDR3 is CASSPSSAGVSYEQYF. Partial CDR3 DNA: TGTGCCAGCAGCCCCAGCTCAGCGGGAGTCTCCTACGAG.

The sample holds many counts of this clone. The read comes to an end 3 residues before the CDR3 does, leaving the germline J gene to fill in the end. The chain employs TRBV5-1 and TRBJ1-2; no definite D call. V was cut by 4 bases and J by 6 bases, with 13 bases left in between. The V gene's germline CDR1 is SGHRS and CDR2 YFSETQ. This CDR3 contains 13 residues. The CDR3 loop is CASSIDGVDGYTF. The sequenced part of the CDR3 DNA is TGCGCCAGCAGCATTGACGGGGTTGATGGC.

This clone was observed at least ten times. The sequence runs out 3 residues before the end of the CDR3; the remainder is reconstructed from the germline J gene. The chain combines TRBV12-3 or TRBV12-4 with TRBJ1-5, with D possibly matching TRBD1 (6 bases). This CDR3 comprises 15 residues. V was pared by 1 base and J by 6 bases, with 13 bases between. This CDR3 reads CASSLVGGAGQPQHF. CDR3 bases read: TGTGCCAGCAGTTTAGTAGGGGGGGCCGGTCAGCCC.

This clone was seen ten or more times. Coverage ceases 3 residues before the CDR3 finishes, and the germline J gene fills in the end. The chain joins TRBV7-2 to TRBJ2-7; no definite D call. V was shortened by 1 base and J by 0 bases, with 7 bases between the two germline ends. From germline, CDR1 is SGHTA and CDR2 FQGNSA. The CDR3 runs 14 residues. Partial CDR3 DNA: TGTGCCAGCAGCTTAGGACATAGCTCCTACGAG. Residues: CASSLGHSSYE. The whole CDR3 sequence is CASSLGHSSYEQYF. Full variable domain (outside the CDR3, taken from reference TRBV7-2 and TRBJ2-7): GAGVSQSPSNKVTEKGKDVELRCDPISGHTALYWYRQSLGQGLEFLIYFQGNSAPDKSGLPSDRFSAERTGGSVSTLTIQRTQQEDSAVYLCASSLGHSSYEQYFGPGTRLTVT.

This clone occurred a few times. Germline is not matched at one junction end, which may reflect a read error. This CDR3 is also generated by other DNA sequences in the sample. The sequenced part of the CDR3 DNA is TGTGCCAGCACCGGGAGGGGTGGGAGCAACCAGCCC. It encodes CASTGRGGSNQP. The whole CDR3 protein is CASTGRGGSNQPQHF. V gene TRBV2 combines with J gene TRBJ1-5, with D possibly matching TRBD1 (5 bases). The missing CDR3 end, 3 residues past where the read stops, is filled in from the germline J gene. Germline-derived CDR1 and CDR2 are SNHLY and FYNNEI. The CDR3 runs 15 residues.

This clone came up many times. Sequencing ends 3 residues short of the CDR3 end; the germline J gene provides the rest. J is TRBJ2-1 and V is TRBV9; the match to TRBD1 covers 11 bases. This CDR3 contains 14 residues. Unmatched junction bases numbered 1, after V lost 3 bases and J lost 5 bases. The germline V gene encodes CDR1 SGDLS and CDR2 YYNGEE. The DNA read from the CDR3 is TGTGCCAGCAGCGGGGGACAGGGGGACAATGAG. The encoded protein is CASSGGQGDNE. The entire CDR3 sequence reads CASSGGQGDNEQFF.

This clone was detected many times. Sequencing ends 3 residues short of the CDR3 end; the germline J gene provides the rest. The chain links TRBV5-1 to TRBJ2-7, with D perhaps assigned TRBD1 or TRBD2 (5 bases each). The CDR3 contains 14 residues. V lost 4 bases, J lost 0 bases, and 11 bases lay in between. Germline V gives CDR1 SGHRS, CDR2 YFSETQ. The DNA read from the CDR3 is TGCGCCAGCAGCCCTGAGGGGATCTCCTACGAG. Amino acid sequence: CASSPEGISYE. The full CDR3 protein reads CASSPEGISYEQYF.

Many counts were recorded for this clone. The read ends 3 residues early relative to the CDR3; the germline J gene fills the gap. The rearrangement links TRBV12-5 to TRBJ2-3; 9 bases agree with TRBD1. Looked up from germline, CDR1 is LGHNT and CDR2 is FRNRAP. There are 16 residues in the CDR3. V shed 6 bases and J 4 bases; nucleotides not matched to a gene: 11. The CDR3 DNA, read in part, is TGTGCTAGTGGCCCCGGGACAGGGACCTCTCCAGATACG. Encoded protein: CASGPGTGTSPDT. The whole CDR3 reads CASGPGTGTSPDTQYF.

In this sample, this clone turned up many times. The read terminates 3 residues before the CDR3 end, so the remaining end is supplied by the germline J gene. The rearrangement joins TRBV11-2 to TRBJ2-5, with D possibly being TRBD2 (6 bases). V lost 3 bases to trimming and J lost 7 bases, with 18 bases between them. CDR1 is SGHAT and CDR2 is FQNNGV in the germline V gene. CDR3 length: 15 residues. CDR3 sequence: CASSFLGGVGGTQYF. The sequenced part of the CDR3 DNA is TGTGCCAGCAGCTTTTTGGGCGGGGTCGGCGGGACC.

This clone was detected many times. The read ends 3 residues before the CDR3 terminus; that terminus is restored from the germline J gene. V is TRBV4-1 and J is TRBJ1-4, with D possibly TRBD1 on 6 matching bases. Trimming pared 2 bases from V and 4 bases from J, leaving 11 bases between. The length of the CDR3 is 15 residues. Germline lookup yields CDR1 MGHRA and CDR2 YSYEKL. The CDR3 region is CASSQRFRGNEKLFF. The part of the CDR3 DNA that was read is TGCGCCAGCAGCCAACGGTTCAGGGGTAATGAAAAA.